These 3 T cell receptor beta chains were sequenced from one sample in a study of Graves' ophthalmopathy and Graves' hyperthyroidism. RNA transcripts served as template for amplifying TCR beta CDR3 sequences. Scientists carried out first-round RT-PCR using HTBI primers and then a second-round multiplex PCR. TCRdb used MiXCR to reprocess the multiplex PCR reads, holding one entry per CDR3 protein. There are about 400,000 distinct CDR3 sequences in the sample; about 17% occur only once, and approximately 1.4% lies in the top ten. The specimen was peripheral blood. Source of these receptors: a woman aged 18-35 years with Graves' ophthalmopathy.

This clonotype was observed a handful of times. The CDR3 region is CASSGRDARYGYTF. The CDR3 bases are TGTGCCAGCTCAGGCCGGGACGCACGCTATGGCTACACCTTC. The chain recombines TRBV18 with TRBJ1-2; the D gene is possibly TRBD1 (5 bases). V was shortened by 5 bases and J by 4 bases, with 14 bases between the two germline ends. Germline lookup yields CDR1 KGHSH and CDR2 LQKENI. CDR3 length equals 14 residues.

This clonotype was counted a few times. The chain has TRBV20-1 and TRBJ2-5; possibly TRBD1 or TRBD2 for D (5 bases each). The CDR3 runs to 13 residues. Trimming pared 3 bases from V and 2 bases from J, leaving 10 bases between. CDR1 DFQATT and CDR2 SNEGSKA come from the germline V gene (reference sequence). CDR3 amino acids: CSASTGRQETQYF. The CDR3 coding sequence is TGCAGTGCTAGTACGGGACGGCAAGAGACCCAGTACTTC.

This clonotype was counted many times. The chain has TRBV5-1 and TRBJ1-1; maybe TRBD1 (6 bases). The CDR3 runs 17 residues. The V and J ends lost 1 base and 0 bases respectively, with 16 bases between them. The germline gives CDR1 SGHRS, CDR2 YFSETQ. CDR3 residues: CASSLIFEGQLNTEAFF. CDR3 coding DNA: TGCGCCAGCAGCTTGATCTTCGAGGGACAACTGAACACTGAAGCTTTCTTT. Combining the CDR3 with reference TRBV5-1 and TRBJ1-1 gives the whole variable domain KAGVTQTPRYLIKTRGQQVTLSCSPISGHRSVSWYQQTPGQGLQFLFEYFSETQRNKGNFPGRFSGRQFSNSRSEMNVSTLELGDSALYLCASSLIFEGQLNTEAFFGQGTRLTVV.